This is a list of T cell receptor beta chains from one sample in a study of graft-versus-host responses after intestinal transplantation. Sequencing was performed with immunoSEQ multiplex PCR; in TCRdb, only in-frame clones are kept and a portion is missing. The sample has fewer than 80,000 clones, around nine tenths seen once; the top ten hold 1.7%. These receptors lack a known antigen. The sequenced sample was unstimulated CD8+ T cells sorted from spleen or lymph node cells, obtained before transplant. These receptors all stem from a human donor who was the organ donor for an intestinal transplant. Each CDR3 is given with its conserved first and last residue. A D gene is named only where the DNA matches it firmly. Size is omitted from some rows. Given values are once, few, many or a class for expanded clones.

j_gene | v_gene | d_gene | abundance | CDR3aa | CDR3nt
TRBJ2-1 | TRBV28 | TRBD1 | NA | CASSPKARQGPSNEQFF | TGTGCCAGCAGCCCCAAAGCCCGACAGGGGCCCTCCAATGAGCAGTTCTTC
TRBJ2-7 | TRBV28 | TRBD1 | NA | CASSFIGDRVTRGYEQYF | TGTGCCAGCAGTTTTATCGGAGACAGGGTAACAAGGGGGTACGAGCAGTACTTC
TRBJ2-7 | TRBV27 | TRBD1 | NA | CASSSGQKAYEQYF | TGTGCCAGCAGTTCGGGACAGAAGGCCTACGAGCAGTACTTC
TRBJ1-1 | TRBV6-6 | TRBD1 | NA | CASSAVEGASTEAFF | TGTGCCAGCAGTGCTGTGGAGGGGGCGAGTACTGAAGCTTTCTTT
TRBJ1-2 | TRBV19 | NA | NA | CASFSRNGYTF | TGTGCCAGTTTCTCGAGAAATGGCTACACCTTC
TRBJ1-1 | TRBV4-3 | NA | NA | CASSTGTNTEAFF | TGCGCCAGCAGCACGGGAACGAACACTGAAGCTTTCTTT
TRBJ1-1 | TRBV7-9 | NA | NA | CASSFSPGENTEAFF | TGTGCCAGCAGCTTTTCCCCAGGGGAGAACACTGAAGCTTTCTTT
TRBJ1-4 | TRBV19 | NA | NA | CASRVVDSPLVEKLFF | TGTGCCAGTAGGGTCGTGGACAGCCCCCTCGTTGAAAAACTGTTTTTC
TRBJ2-3 | TRBV5-6 | TRBD2 | NA | CASSLDGGGVADTQYF | TGTGCCAGCAGCTTGGATGGCGGGGGAGTGGCAGATACGCAGTATTTT
TRBJ2-7 | TRBV4-2 | TRBD2 | NA | CASSQAYSGHPNYEQYF | TGTGCCAGCAGCCAAGCCTATAGCGGGCATCCAAACTACGAGCAGTACTTC
TRBJ2-1 | TRBV15 | TRBD2 | NA | CATSRDSGGAHEQFF | TGTGCCACCAGCAGAGATAGCGGGGGAGCCCATGAGCAGTTCTTC
TRBJ1-3 | TRBV11-2 | NA | NA | CASSLVRCGNTIYF | TGTGCCAGCAGCTTAGTACGGTGTGGAAACACCATATATTTT
TRBJ1-2 | TRBV28 | TRBD1 | NA | CASSPRGPTGHGYTF | TGTGCCAGCAGTCCGAGGGGGCCGACAGGACATGGCTACACCTTC
TRBJ2-1 | TRBV7-6 | NA | NA | CASSLSPLADEQFF | TGTGCCAGCAGCTTAAGCCCCCTGGCGGATGAGCAGTTCTTC
TRBJ2-7 | TRBV7-9 | TRBD1 | NA | CASSPGKGQGASEQYF | TGTGCCAGCAGCCCGGGTAAGGGACAGGGGGCAAGTGAGCAGTACTTC
TRBJ2-7 | TRBV4-1 | TRBD1 | NA | CASRATGGYEQYF | TGCGCCAGCAGAGCAACAGGGGGATACGAGCAGTACTTC
TRBJ1-3 | TRBV28 | NA | NA | CASSFPRYGISGNTIYF | TGTGCCAGCAGTTTCCCGCGGTACGGAATCTCTGGAAACACCATATATTTT
TRBJ2-7 | TRBV28 | NA | NA | CASSLVISYEQYF | TGTGCCAGCAGTTTAGTTATATCCTACGAGCAGTACTTC
TRBJ2-2 | TRBV10-3 | NA | NA | CAISKGPNTGELFF | TGTGCCATCAGCAAGGGGCCGAACACCGGGGAGCTGTTTTTT
TRBJ2-6 | TRBV10-1 | TRBD2 | once | CASIPSGRTPGANVLTF | TGCGCCAGCATCCCCAGCGGGAGAACTCCTGGGGCCAACGTCCTGACTTTC
TRBJ1-1 | TRBV5-1 | NA | NA | CASSLGKFVGGTEAFF | TGCGCCAGCAGCTTGGGGAAGTTCGTAGGGGGCACTGAAGCTTTCTTT
TRBJ1-2 | TRBV9 | NA | NA | CASQGKDYGYTF | TGTGCCTCACAGGGTAAAGACTATGGCTACACCTTC
TRBJ2-7 | TRBV6-6 | TRBD2 | NA | CASSYSASGRSHEQYF | TGTGCCAGCAGTTACTCGGCTAGCGGGAGGTCCCACGAGCAGTACTTC
TRBJ2-3 | TRBV6-1 | TRBD2 | NA | CASSWTSGGTDTQYF | TGTGCCAGCAGTTGGACTAGCGGGGGCACAGATACGCAGTATTTT
TRBJ2-2 | TRBV28 | NA | NA | CASSLLVRNTGELFF | TGTGCCAGCAGTTTATTGGTCAGGAACACCGGGGAGCTGTTTTTT
TRBJ2-7 | TRBV7-6 | NA | NA | CASSLSSGAGNEQYF | TGTGCCAGCAGCTTATCTTCGGGAGCCGGCAACGAGCAGTACTTC
TRBJ2-7 | TRBV11-2 | TRBD2 | NA | CASSLDLAGAEQYF | TGTGCCAGCAGCTTAGATCTAGCGGGAGCCGAGCAGTACTTC
TRBJ2-7 | TRBV4-1 | NA | few | CASSQGPYYEQYF | TGCGCCAGCAGCCAGGGGCCCTATTACGAGCAGTACTTC
TRBJ2-3 | TRBV4-2 | TRBD2 | NA | CASSQDTSGIGSTDTQYF | TGTGCCAGCAGCCAAGATACTAGCGGGATTGGTTCCACAGATACGCAGTATTTT
TRBJ1-1 | TRBV7-9 | TRBD1 | once | CASSGTGGGITEAFF | TGTGCCAGCAGCGGGACAGGGGGCGGAATTACTGAAGCTTTCTTT
TRBJ1-5 | TRBV19 | TRBD1 | NA | CASWQGAANQPQHF | TGTGCCAGTTGGCAGGGGGCGGCAAATCAGCCCCAGCATTTT
TRBJ2-1 | TRBV6-6 | TRBD2 | NA | CASSPSLAGVPEQFF | TGTGCCAGCAGTCCATCGTTAGCGGGAGTCCCTGAGCAGTTCTTC
TRBJ2-7 | TRBV27 | TRBD2 | medium-sized | CASSLSSGTSYEQYF | TGTGCCAGCAGTTTATCGAGCGGGACCTCCTACGAGCAGTACTTC
TRBJ2-5 | TRBV11-2 | NA | NA | CASSLETGGLETQYF | TGTGCCAGCAGCTTAGAGACCGGCGGGTTAGAGACCCAGTACTTC
TRBJ1-2 | TRBV7-9 | NA | once | CASSLAGSYGYTF | TGTGCCAGCAGCTTAGCAGGGAGCTATGGCTACACCTTC
TRBJ1-5 | TRBV27 | TRBD1 | once | CASSWTGGNQPQHF | TGTGCCAGCAGTTGGACAGGGGGAAATCAGCCCCAGCATTTT